The clone carrying this T cell receptor beta chain was observed a few times. TCRdb called the RT-PCR reads again in MiXCR, with one record for every CDR3 protein. The data contain roughly 700,000 distinct CDR3 sequences, roughly 13% of them singletons. The data belong to a study of response to subunit inactivated influenza vaccine. The CDR3 is made up of 17 amino acids. Trimming removed 0 bases from V and 9 bases from J; junction bases left unmatched: 5. The sample consisted of PBMCs from blood, taken about 14 days before vaccination. The chain employs TRBV12-3 or TRBV12-4 and TRBJ2-1; 16 positions match TRBD2. This TCR derives from a man between 45 and 60 years old who received an inactivated influenza vaccine. Here the CDR3 reads CASSLAGTSGGAGEQFF. The DNA for the CDR3 is TGTGCCAGCAGTTTAGCCGGGACTAGCGGGGGGGCTGGTGAGCAGTTCTTC.